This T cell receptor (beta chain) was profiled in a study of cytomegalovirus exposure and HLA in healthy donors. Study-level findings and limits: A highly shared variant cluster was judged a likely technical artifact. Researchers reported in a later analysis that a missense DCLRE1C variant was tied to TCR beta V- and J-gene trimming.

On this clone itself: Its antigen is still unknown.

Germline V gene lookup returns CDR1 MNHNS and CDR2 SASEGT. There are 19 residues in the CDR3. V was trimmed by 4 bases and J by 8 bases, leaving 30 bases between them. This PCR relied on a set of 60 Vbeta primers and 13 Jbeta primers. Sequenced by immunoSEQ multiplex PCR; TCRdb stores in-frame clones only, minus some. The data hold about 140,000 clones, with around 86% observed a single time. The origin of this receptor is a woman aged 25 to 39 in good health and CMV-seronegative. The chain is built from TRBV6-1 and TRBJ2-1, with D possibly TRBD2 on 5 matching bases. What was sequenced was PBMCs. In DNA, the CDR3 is TGTGCCAGCAGTGTTACCTGGGTGGGAGAGGTTACTAGTGGGGATGAGCAGTTCTTC. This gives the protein CASSVTWVGEVTSGDEQFF.